This TCR beta chain was recorded in a study of T-cell reconstitution after alpha-beta-depleted transplantation in children. Whole-study findings and limits: Newly made T cells mostly supplied T-cell counts and diversity one year after transplant.

This clonotype was observed a few times. The antigen is unknown. Preparing the TCRbeta library involved the use of unique molecular identifiers. TCRdb fed the PCR reads into MiXCR, producing one record per CDR3 protein. The repertoire includes around 450,000 distinct CDR3 sequences, under 12% of them detected once, and 2% to 2.5% sits in the top ten. Sample: PBMCs, taken before TCRalphabeta/CD19-depleted stem cell transplant. The clonotype originates from a child younger than 10 with inherited bone marrow failure, due to receive a stem cell transplant.

The CDR3 DNA reads as TGCGCCAGCACCACAACTGGAGCAGTAGGCAACGTCCTGACTTTC. It encodes CASTTTGAVGNVLTF. V and J are TRBV4-3 and TRBJ2-6; D is unresolved. This CDR3 has 15 residues. V shed 7 bases and J shed 9 bases, with 19 bases lying between them. The germline V gene has CDR1 LGHNA and CDR2 YSLEER.